The entry below describes one TCR beta chain. Its antigen is currently unknown. This sample is drawn from a study of T cell responses to AZD1222 COVID-19 vaccine. Whole-study context: Investigators merged groups given second doses at roughly 4 or roughly 12 weeks.

Study conclusions and caveats: Spike-wide coverage was observed for vaccine-associated CD4 TCRs, with dominant responses at 160-218 and 743-854. Among the donors, most were white British and more were female, and clonal diversity was possibly underestimated. Reports say nearly half of spike-specific TCRs go after unmutated variant regions.

V gave up 4 bases and J gave up 10 bases; unmatched junction bases: 6. Germline loops: CDR1 SGHDN, CDR2 FVKESK. CDR3 size: 15 residues. Generated by immunoSEQ multiplex PCR, the TCRdb table keeps only in-frame clones and is missing some. The table records about 130,000 clones, roughly 90% of them present only once. The V gene is TRBV14, the J gene TRBJ2-1, with TRBD2 identical over 14 bases. This specimen was peripheral blood, taken on day 0 of AZD1222 vaccination. This clonotype was sampled from an adult in good health. The CDR3 coding sequence is TGTGCCAGCAGCCCTCCGGGGACTAGCGGGAGAGAGCAGTTCTTC. It specifies CASSPPGTSGREQFF.